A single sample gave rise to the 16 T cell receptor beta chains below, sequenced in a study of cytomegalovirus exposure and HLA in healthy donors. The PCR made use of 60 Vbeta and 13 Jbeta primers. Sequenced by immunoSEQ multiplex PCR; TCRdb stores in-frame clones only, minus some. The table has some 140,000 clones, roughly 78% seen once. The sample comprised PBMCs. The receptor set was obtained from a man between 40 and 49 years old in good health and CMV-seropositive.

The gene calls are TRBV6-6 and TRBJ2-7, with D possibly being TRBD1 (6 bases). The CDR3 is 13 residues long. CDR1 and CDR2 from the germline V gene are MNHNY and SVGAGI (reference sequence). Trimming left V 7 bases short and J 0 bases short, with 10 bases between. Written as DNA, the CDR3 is TGTGCCAGCAACAGGGCAAGCTCCTACGAGCAGTACTTC. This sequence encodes CASNRASSYEQYF.

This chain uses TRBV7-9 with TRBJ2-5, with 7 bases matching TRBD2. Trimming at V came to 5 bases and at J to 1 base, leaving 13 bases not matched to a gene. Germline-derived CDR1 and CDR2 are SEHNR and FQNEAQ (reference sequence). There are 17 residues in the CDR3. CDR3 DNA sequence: TGTGCCAGCAGCCCCCCCAGGGCGGGAGTTGTCCAAGAGACCCAGTACTTC. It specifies CASSPPRAGVVQETQYF.

The CDR3 DNA sequence: TGTGCCAGCAGCGCAGAAACAGGGGGCGGTGAAAAACTGTTTTTT. It yields the protein CASSAETGGGEKLFF. The chain couples TRBV5-5 to TRBJ1-4; TRBD1 matches 9 bases. The CDR3 has 15 residues. Germline loops: CDR1 SGHKS, CDR2 YYEKEE (reference sequence). J was trimmed by 7 bases and V by 4 bases; bases with no gene match: 8.

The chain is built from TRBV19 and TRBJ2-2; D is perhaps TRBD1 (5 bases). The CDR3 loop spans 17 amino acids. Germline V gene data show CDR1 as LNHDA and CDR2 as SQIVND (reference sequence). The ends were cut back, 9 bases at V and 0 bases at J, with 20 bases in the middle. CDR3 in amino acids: CASSLLGQYSNTGELFF. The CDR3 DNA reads TGTGCCAGCTCCCTCCTGGGGCAGTACTCGAACACCGGGGAGCTGTTTTTT.

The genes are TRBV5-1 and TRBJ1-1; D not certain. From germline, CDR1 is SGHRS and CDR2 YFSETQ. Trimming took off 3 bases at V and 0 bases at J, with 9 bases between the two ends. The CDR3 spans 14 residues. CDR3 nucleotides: TGCGCCAGCAGCTCTCCGGTAATGAACACTGAAGCTTTCTTT. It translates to CASSSPVMNTEAFF.

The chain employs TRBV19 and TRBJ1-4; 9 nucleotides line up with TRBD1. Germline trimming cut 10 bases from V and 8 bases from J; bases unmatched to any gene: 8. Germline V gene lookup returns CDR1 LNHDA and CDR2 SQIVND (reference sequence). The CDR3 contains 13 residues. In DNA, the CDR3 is TGTGCCACCCGGGGAGACAGGGGGGAAAAACTGTTTTTT. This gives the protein CATRGDRGEKLFF. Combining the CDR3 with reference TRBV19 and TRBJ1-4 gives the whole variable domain DGGITQSPKYLFRKEGQNVTLSCEQNLNHDAMYWYRQDPGQGLRLIYYSQIVNDFQKGDIAEGYSVSREKKESFPLTVTSAQKNPTAFYLCATRGDRGEKLFFGSGTQLSVL.

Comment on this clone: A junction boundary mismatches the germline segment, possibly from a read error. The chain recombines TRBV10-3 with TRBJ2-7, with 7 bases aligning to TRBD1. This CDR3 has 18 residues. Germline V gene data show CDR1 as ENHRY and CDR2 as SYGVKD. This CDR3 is CAITERVLETGNSYEQYF. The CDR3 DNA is TGTGCCATCACTGAGAGAGTCCTTGAGACAGGGAACTCCTACGAGCAGTACTTC.

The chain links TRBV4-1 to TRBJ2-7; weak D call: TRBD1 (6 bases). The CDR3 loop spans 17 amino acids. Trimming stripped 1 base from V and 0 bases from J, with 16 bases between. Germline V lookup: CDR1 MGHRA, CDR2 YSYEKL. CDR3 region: CASSQAFQGRSSYEQYF. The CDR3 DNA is TGCGCCAGCAGCCAAGCATTTCAGGGGCGAAGCTCCTACGAGCAGTACTTC.

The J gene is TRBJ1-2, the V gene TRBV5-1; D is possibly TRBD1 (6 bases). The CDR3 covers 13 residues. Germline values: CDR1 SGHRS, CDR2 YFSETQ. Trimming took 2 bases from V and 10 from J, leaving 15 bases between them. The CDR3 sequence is CASSLPSGTYYTF. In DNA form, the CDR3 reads TGCGCCAGCAGCTTACCCTCCGGGACATACTACACCTTC. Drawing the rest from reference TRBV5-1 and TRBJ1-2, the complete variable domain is KAGVTQTPRYLIKTRGQQVTLSCSPISGHRSVSWYQQTPGQGLQFLFEYFSETQRNKGNFPGRFSGRQFSNSRSEMNVSTLELGDSALYLCASSLPSGTYYTFGSGTRLTVV.

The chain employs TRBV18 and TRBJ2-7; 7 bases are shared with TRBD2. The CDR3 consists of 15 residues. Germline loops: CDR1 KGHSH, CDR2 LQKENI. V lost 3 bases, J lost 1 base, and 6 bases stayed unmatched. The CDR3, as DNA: TGTGCCAGCTCACCCGCGGCTAGCGGTTCCTACGAGCAGTACTTC. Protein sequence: CASSPAASGSYEQYF.

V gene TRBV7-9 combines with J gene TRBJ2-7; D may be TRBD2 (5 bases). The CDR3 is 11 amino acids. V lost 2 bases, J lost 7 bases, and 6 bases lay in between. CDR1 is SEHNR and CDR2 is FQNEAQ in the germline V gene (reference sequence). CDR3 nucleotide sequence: TGTGCCAGCAGCTTACCGGGAGAGCAGTACTTC. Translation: CASSLPGEQYF.

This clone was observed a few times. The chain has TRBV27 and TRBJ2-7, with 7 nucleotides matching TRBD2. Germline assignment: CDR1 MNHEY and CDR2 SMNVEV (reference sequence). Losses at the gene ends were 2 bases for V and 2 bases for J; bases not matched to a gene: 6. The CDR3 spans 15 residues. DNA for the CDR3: TGTGCCAGCAGTTTAGATATGACTAGCACCTACGAGCAGTACTTC. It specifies CASSLDMTSTYEQYF.

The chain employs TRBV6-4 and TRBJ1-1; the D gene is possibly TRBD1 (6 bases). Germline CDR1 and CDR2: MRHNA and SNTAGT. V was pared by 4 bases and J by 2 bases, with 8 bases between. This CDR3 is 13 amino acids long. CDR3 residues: CASSADRNTEAFF. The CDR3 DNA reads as TGTGCCAGCAGTGCGGACAGAAACACTGAAGCTTTCTTT.

The CDR3 spells CSVENREGAYEQYF. The CDR3, as DNA: TGCAGCGTTGAGAACAGGGAGGGGGCCTACGAGCAGTACTTC. The genes are TRBV29-1 and TRBJ2-7; perhaps TRBD2 as D (7 bases). Germline assignment: CDR1 SQVTM and CDR2 ANQGSEA. Trimming took off 3 bases at V and 2 bases at J, with 14 bases between the two ends. The CDR3 totals 14 residues.

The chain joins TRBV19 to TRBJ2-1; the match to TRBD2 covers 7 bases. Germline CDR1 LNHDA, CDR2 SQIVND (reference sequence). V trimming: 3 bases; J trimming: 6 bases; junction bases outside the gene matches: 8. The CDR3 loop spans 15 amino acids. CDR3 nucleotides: TGTGCCAGTAGTATCAGTGGCGGGACTACCAATGAGCAGTTCTTC. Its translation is CASSISGGTTNEQFF.

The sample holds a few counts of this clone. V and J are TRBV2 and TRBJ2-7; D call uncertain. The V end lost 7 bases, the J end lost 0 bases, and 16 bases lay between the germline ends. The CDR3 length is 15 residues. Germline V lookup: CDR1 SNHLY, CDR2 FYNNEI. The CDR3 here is CASTIGRDISYEQYF. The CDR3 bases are TGTGCCAGCACCATAGGAAGAGACATCTCCTACGAGCAGTACTTC.